This is a list of T cell receptor beta chains from one sample in a study of blood T cell repertoires in COVID-19. Clones were sequenced by immunoSEQ multiplex PCR, and TCRdb holds only the in-frame ones, with some missing. The sample lists fewer than 300,000 clones, 84% occurring once. The sequenced sample consisted of peripheral blood. The receptors were gathered from a person aged 70 to 85 with COVID-19, enrolled during active disease. CDR3s include the opening cysteine and the closing phenylalanine or tryptophan. The order of the fields is clone size, CDR3 length, D gene, J gene, V gene, CDR3 DNA, CDR3 protein. D genes are given only for firm matches. The size field is filled for only some rows; it gives once, few, many or a size class.

.,14,TRBD2,TRBJ2-1,TRBV2,TGTGCCAGCAAAAGAGCGGGGGGGCCAGGGGAGCAGTTCTTC,CASKRAGGPGEQFF
.,14,.,TRBJ1-3,TRBV10-3,TGTGCCATCAGTGAAAGAGGGACTGGAAACACCATATATTTT,CAISERGTGNTIYF
.,15,.,TRBJ1-1,TRBV7-2,TGTGCCAGCAGCCCGGGACTTACCATGGACACTGAAGCTTTCTTT,CASSPGLTMDTEAFF
.,18,.,TRBJ2-7,TRBV11-2,TGTGCCAGCAGCCGAACGAGAGCTTTAGGAGGGGGACTACTCGAGCAGTACTTC,CASSRTRALGGGLLEQYF
once,15,.,TRBJ1-1,TRBV15,TGTGCCACCAGCAAGGGAGGAAACATGAACACTGAAGCTTTCTTT,CATSKGGNMNTEAFF
once,14,.,TRBJ1-5,TRBV5-5,TGTGCCAGCAGCTTGGTTGAGCTAAATCAGCCCCAGCATTTT,CASSLVELNQPQHF
.,15,TRBD2,TRBJ2-3,TRBV15,TGTGCCACCAGCAGAACCCGGGGAGGGCGAGATACGCAGTATTTT,CATSRTRGGRDTQYF
.,14,.,TRBJ2-3,TRBV19,TGTGCCAGTAGTATAGATCCCGTCACAGATACGCAGTATTTT,CASSIDPVTDTQYF
.,15,TRBD1,TRBJ1-2,TRBV19,TGTGCCAGTAGCCCTGGGACAGTTCGAGGTCATGGCTACACCTTC,CASSPGTVRGHGYTF
.,14,TRBD1,TRBJ2-5,TRBV28,TGTGCCAGCAGCCTGACAGGGATCCAAGAGACCCAGTACTTC,CASSLTGIQETQYF
.,14,TRBD2,TRBJ2-1,TRBV13,TGTGCCAGCAGCTCGACTAGCAGCTACAATGAGCAGTTCTTC,CASSSTSSYNEQFF
.,15,TRBD1,TRBJ2-3,TRBV7-2,TGTGCCAGCAGCTTCGCGGGACAGGGGTCAGATACGCAGTATTTT,CASSFAGQGSDTQYF
.,14,TRBD1,TRBJ1-1,TRBV4-3,TGCGCCAGCAGCCAATACGGACAGGAGGATGAAGCTTTCTTT,CASSQYGQEDEAFF
.,17,.,TRBJ1-3,TRBV7-2,TGTGCCAGCAGCCCCCAGGGGAGCGGAGCCTCTGGAAACACCATATATTTT,CASSPQGSGASGNTIYF
once,22,TRBD1,TRBJ2-6,TRBV19,TGTGCCGGCCCCCTAGGGACAGGAATCAATTTAGACCCCGACTCTGGGGCCAACGTCCTGACTTTC,CAGPLGTGINLDPDSGANVLTF
.,15,TRBD1,TRBJ2-7,TRBV7-2,TGTGCCAGCAGCCCCAGGACAGGGGAGATCTACGAGCAGTACTTC,CASSPRTGEIYEQYF
.,14,.,TRBJ2-7,TRBV28,TGTGCCAGCAGGTCCCCCGGGTTAAACTACGAGCAGTACTTC,CASRSPGLNYEQYF
.,15,TRBD2,TRBJ2-5,TRBV7-9,TGTGCCAGCAGCTTACGGCGGGGGGCACAAGAGACCCAGTACTTC,CASSLRRGAQETQYF
.,13,TRBD1,TRBJ1-1,TRBV30,TGTGCCTGGAGGGACAGGGGGGACACTGAAGCTTTCTTT,CAWRDRGDTEAFF
.,17,TRBD1,TRBJ1-1,TRBV28,TGTGCCAGCAGATACCCGGGACAGGGATACATGAACACTGAAGCTTTCTTT,CASRYPGQGYMNTEAFF
.,12,.,TRBJ2-1,TRBV28,TGTGCCAGCAGTTTATCTGACAATGAGCAGTTCTTC,CASSLSDNEQFF
once,13,.,TRBJ1-2,TRBV2,TGTGCCAGCAGCGTCGTACAGAACTATGGCTACACCTTC,CASSVVQNYGYTF
.,16,.,TRBJ2-2,TRBV9,TGTGCCAGCAGCGAACAGGGCGATGTTCACACCGGGGAGCTGTTTTTT,CASSEQGDVHTGELFF
.,15,.,TRBJ2-7,TRBV28,TGTGCCAGCAATCCACAGACAGGCTTATCCTACGAGCAGTACTTC,CASNPQTGLSYEQYF
.,13,.,TRBJ1-1,TRBV7-8,TGTGCCAGCAGCAAGGACAGTATGGGGGAAGCTTTCTTT,CASSKDSMGEAFF
.,12,TRBD1,TRBJ1-6,TRBV19,TGTGCCAGTAGCCACCCAGGGGGACCCCTCCACTTT,CASSHPGGPLHF
.,14,TRBD1,TRBJ2-7,TRBV2,TGTGCCAGCAATAGGGACAGGGATGACCACGAGCAGTACTTC,CASNRDRDDHEQYF
once,13,.,TRBJ2-7,TRBV3-1/TRBV3-2,TGTGCCAGCAGCCGGGGACAATCCTACGAGCAGTACTTC,CASSRGQSYEQYF
.,13,.,TRBJ2-1,TRBV11-2,TGTGCCAGCAGCTCAGAACAGTACAATGAGCAGTTCTTC,CASSSEQYNEQFF
many,11,TRBD1,TRBJ1-4,TRBV20-1,TGCAGTGCTAGCCAACAGGGGAGGCTGTTTTTT,CSASQQGRLFF
.,15,.,TRBJ1-6,TRBV6-1,TGTGCCAGCAGTGAAGCGGCAGGGTGGGATTCACCCCTCCACTTT,CASSEAAGWDSPLHF
.,15,.,TRBJ2-2,TRBV5-8,TGTGCCAGCAGCTTGGTCCAGGGCTCCACCGGGGAGCTGTTTTTT,CASSLVQGSTGELFF
.,14,.,TRBJ1-5,TRBV2,TGTGCCAGCAGTGAGGTGAGGGAGGTACAGCCCCAGCATTTT,CASSEVREVQPQHF
few,10,.,TRBJ2-4,TRBV23-1,TGCGCCAGCAGTCCCGAGACAAGGTACTTC,CASSPETRYF
.,20,.,TRBJ2-6,TRBV7-3,TGTGCCAGCAGCCCAACACAAGTGGGACACCCCAACTCTGGGGCCAACGTCCTGACTTTC,CASSPTQVGHPNSGANVLTF
.,14,.,TRBJ2-5,TRBV9,TGTGCCAGCTCCCGGGACTCCCGCCCAGAGACCCAGTACTTC,CASSRDSRPETQYF
.,16,TRBD1,TRBJ1-2,TRBV4-3,TGCGCCAGCAGCCAAGATTCGCCCGGGACAGGGACTGGCTACACCTTC,CASSQDSPGTGTGYTF
.,13,.,TRBJ2-2,TRBV13,TGTGCCAGCAGCCGTAAGGGGACCGGGGAGCTGTTTTTT,CASSRKGTGELFF
.,13,TRBD1,TRBJ2-2,TRBV11-3,TGTGCCAGCAAGGACAGGGTCACCGGGGAGCTGTTTTTT,CASKDRVTGELFF
.,15,.,TRBJ2-1,TRBV7-3,TGTGCCAGCAGCTTAATTGCAGGGCAATGGCGTGAGCAGTTCTTC,CASSLIAGQWREQFF
.,16,TRBD2,TRBJ2-1,TRBV28,TGTGCCAGCAGGGCAGGGACTAGCGGGGACTACAATGAGCAGTTCTTC,CASRAGTSGDYNEQFF
.,13,.,TRBJ1-6,TRBV30,TGTGCCTCGACGTCGGGGGATAATTCACCCCTCCACTTT,CASTSGDNSPLHF
.,15,.,TRBJ2-6,TRBV30,TGTGCCTGGAGTCACAGGGCATCTGGGGCCAACGTCCTGACTTTC,CAWSHRASGANVLTF
few,13,TRBD1,TRBJ1-1,TRBV29-1,TGCAGCGGATTGACAGGGGGGAACACTGAAGCTTTCTTT,CSGLTGGNTEAFF
.,17,TRBD2,TRBJ2-1,TRBV27,TGTGCCAGCAGCTGGCTAGCGGGAGCGGGTTCCTACAATGAGCAGTTCTTC,CASSWLAGAGSYNEQFF
.,15,TRBD2,TRBJ2-5,TRBV19,TGTGCCAGTAGTCGCGAGTCGGGGTCGGGGGGGACCCAGTACTTC,CASSRESGSGGTQYF
.,14,.,TRBJ2-7,TRBV7-2,TGTACCAGCAGCTTAGCCGGGGTTTCCTACGAGCAGTACTTC,CTSSLAGVSYEQYF
once,16,.,TRBJ2-7,TRBV27,TGTGCCAGCAGTTTGTCGGCCGGGGGGCTGGGGTACGAGCAGTACTTC,CASSLSAGGLGYEQYF
.,15,.,TRBJ1-1,TRBV7-9,TGTGCCAGCAGCTTGGGTTTCCACGGGGTGGCTGAAGCTTTCTTT,CASSLGFHGVAEAFF
few,15,.,TRBJ2-7,TRBV9,TGTGCCAGCAGCGACCCGGGATCTGGGTCCTACGAGCAGTACTTC,CASSDPGSGSYEQYF
.,12,TRBD1,TRBJ1-2,TRBV25-1,TGTGCCAGCATAGGGACAGGCTATGGCTACACCTTC,CASIGTGYGYTF
.,17,TRBD1,TRBJ1-5,TRBV7-9,TGTGCCAGCAGCTCCGTACCCAGGACAGGGGACAATCAGCCCCAGCATTTT,CASSSVPRTGDNQPQHF
.,14,TRBD2,TRBJ2-1,TRBV7-3,TGTGCCAGCAGCTCTGGGATGACTAGCGGGGTACAGTTCTTC,CASSSGMTSGVQFF
few,15,TRBD1,TRBJ2-7,TRBV5-1,TGCGCCAGTGGGACAGGGGGGTTTGGCTCCTACGAGCAGTACTTC,CASGTGGFGSYEQYF
.,15,TRBD1,TRBJ2-1,TRBV12-5,TGTGCTAGTGGTTTGGTGGTAGGGACAGTTGGTGAGCAGTTCTTC,CASGLVVGTVGEQFF